This T cell receptor beta chain was captured in a study of Graves' ophthalmopathy and Graves' hyperthyroidism. General observations from the study: Blood also held most thyroid clonotypes expanded above 0.001 frequency. A model built from 13 signatures distinguished ophthalmopathy from stable hyperthyroidism with about 90% sensitivity and 81.08% specificity.

RNA transcripts were the template, and TCR beta CDR3 regions were amplified from them. Following a first-round RT-PCR that used HTBI primers, a second-round multiplex PCR was carried out. TCRdb re-derived calls from the multiplex PCR reads in MiXCR, one entry per CDR3 protein. The sample carries 200,000 to 250,000 distinct CDR3 sequences, roughly 21% recorded once. Germline values: CDR1 DFQATT, CDR2 SNEGSKA (reference sequence). Trimming removed 3 bases from V and 3 bases from J, with 9 bases in between. The CDR3 contains 14 residues. The study enrolled ophthalmopathy donors with moderate-to-severe activity, CAS ≥3, NOSPECS ≥4 and duration under 3 months. An approximately 9.4 ml volume of fresh peripheral blood provided the PBMCs. Ten or more counts support this clonotype. Its matching antigen is unknown.

Sequenced material: peripheral blood. This chain links TRBV20-1 with TRBJ1-6; possibly TRBD1 for D (5 bases). The source of this sequence is a woman aged 45-65 years with Graves' ophthalmopathy. CDR3: CSARVQGYNSPLHF. DNA of the CDR3: TGCAGTGCTAGGGTGCAGGGCTATAATTCACCCCTCCACTTT.